This T cell receptor (beta chain) was found in a study of OX40 agonist ivuxolimab in advanced cancers. Turning to the study itself: Patients were infused with ivuxolimab every 2 weeks at 0.01 to 10 mg/kg.

Overall study findings and caveats: CD8+ T cells (on average) carried more expanded clones than CD4+ T cells. The study observed clonal expansion of CD4+ and CD8+ blood T cells by week 6 at 0.1 to 3.0 mg/kg.

Remarks on this clone: Its matching antigen is unknown.

The protocol was immunoSEQ multiplex PCR, while the TCRdb copy is restricted to in-frame clones and leaves out a portion. The profile covers 60,000 to 100,000 clones, with just under 95% appearing a single time and 11% taken by the ten largest. Sampled blood was obtained at baseline, cycle 4 day 1, and cycle 7 day 1. Germline loops: CDR1 SGDLS, CDR2 YYNGEE. CDR3 length equals 16 residues. V lost 0 bases to trimming and J lost 5 bases, with 17 bases between them. The sequence derives from an adult with an advanced solid tumor such as melanoma, head and neck, liver or kidney cancer. The source was CD4+ or CD8+ T cells sorted from blood, collected in a trial of the OX40 agonist ivuxolimab. J is TRBJ1-2 and V is TRBV9; D gene uncertain. CDR3 bases: TGTGCCAGCAGCGTAGCTGGCCTTTCCATAGGGTATGGCTACACCTTC. Its translation is CASSVAGLSIGYGYTF.